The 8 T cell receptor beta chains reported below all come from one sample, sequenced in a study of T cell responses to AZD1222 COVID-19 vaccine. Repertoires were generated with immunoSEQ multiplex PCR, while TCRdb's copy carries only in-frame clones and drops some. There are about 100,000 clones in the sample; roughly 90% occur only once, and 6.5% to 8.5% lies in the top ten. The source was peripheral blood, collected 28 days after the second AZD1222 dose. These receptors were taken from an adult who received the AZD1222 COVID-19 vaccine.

This CDR3 reads CASSYGTGSKVEAFF. CDR3 nucleotide sequence: TGTGCCAGCAGTTACGGGACAGGTTCAAAGGTTGAAGCTTTCTTT. The V call is TRBV6-6, the J call TRBJ1-1, with TRBD1 matching 8 bases. Germline V gene data show CDR1 as MNHNY and CDR2 as SVGAGI (reference sequence). The CDR3 is 15 amino acids. The ends lost 2 bases at V and 7 bases at J; junction bases unmatched: 9.

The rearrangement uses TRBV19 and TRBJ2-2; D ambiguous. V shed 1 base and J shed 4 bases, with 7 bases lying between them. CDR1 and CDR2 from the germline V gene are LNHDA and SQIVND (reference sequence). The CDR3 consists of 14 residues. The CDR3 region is CASSIASSTGELFF. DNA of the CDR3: TGTGCCAGTAGTATAGCTTCTAGCACCGGGGAGCTGTTTTTT.

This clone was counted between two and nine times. The CDR3 is CASSVGTGTKDTEAFF. The CDR3 nucleotides read TGTGCCAGCAGCGTCGGGACAGGCACAAAGGACACTGAAGCTTTCTTT. This rearrangement joins TRBV5-4 to TRBJ1-1, with TRBD1 matching over 8 bases. There are 16 residues in the CDR3. V trimming: 4 bases; J trimming: 3 bases; junction bases outside the gene matches: 11. Germline loops: CDR1 SGHNT, CDR2 YYREEE (reference sequence). The complete variable domain, with remaining parts taken from reference TRBV5-4 and TRBJ1-1, reads ETGVTQSPTHLIKTRGQQVTLRCSSQSGHNTVSWYQQALGQGPQFIFQYYREEENGRGNFPPRFSGLQFPNYSSELNVNALELDDSALYLCASSVGTGTKDTEAFFGQGTRLTVV.

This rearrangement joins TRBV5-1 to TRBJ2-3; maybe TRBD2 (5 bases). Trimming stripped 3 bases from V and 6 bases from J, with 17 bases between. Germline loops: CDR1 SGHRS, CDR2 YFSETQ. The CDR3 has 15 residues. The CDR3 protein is CASSWTVQVSDTQYF. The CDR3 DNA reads TGCGCCAGCAGCTGGACTGTTCAAGTGAGTGATACGCAGTATTTT. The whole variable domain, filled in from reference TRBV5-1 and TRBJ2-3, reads KAGVTQTPRYLIKTRGQQVTLSCSPISGHRSVSWYQQTPGQGLQFLFEYFSETQRNKGNFPGRFSGRQFSNSRSEMNVSTLELGDSALYLCASSWTVQVSDTQYFGPGTRLTVL.

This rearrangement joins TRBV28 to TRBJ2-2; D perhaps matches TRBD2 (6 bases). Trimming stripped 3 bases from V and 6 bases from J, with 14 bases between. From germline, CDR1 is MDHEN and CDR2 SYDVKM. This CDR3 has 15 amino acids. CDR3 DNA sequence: TGTGCCAGCAGTTTTCGGGAGTCGGACGCCGGGGAGCTGTTTTTT. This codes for CASSFRESDAGELFF.

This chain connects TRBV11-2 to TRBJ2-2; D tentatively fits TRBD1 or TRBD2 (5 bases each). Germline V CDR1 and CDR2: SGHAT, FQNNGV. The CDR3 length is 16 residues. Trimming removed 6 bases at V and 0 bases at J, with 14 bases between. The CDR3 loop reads CASSPGTVTNTGELFF. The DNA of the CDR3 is TGTGCCAGCAGTCCCGGGACGGTGACGAACACCGGGGAGCTGTTTTTT.

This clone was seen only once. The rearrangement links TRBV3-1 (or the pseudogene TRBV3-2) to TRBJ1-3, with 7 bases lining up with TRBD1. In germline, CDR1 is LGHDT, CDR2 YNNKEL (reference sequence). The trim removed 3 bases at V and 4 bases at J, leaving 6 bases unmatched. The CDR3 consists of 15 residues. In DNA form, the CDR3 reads TGTGCCAGCAGCCACTCTGACAGGGTGGGAAACACCATATATTTT. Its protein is CASSHSDRVGNTIYF.

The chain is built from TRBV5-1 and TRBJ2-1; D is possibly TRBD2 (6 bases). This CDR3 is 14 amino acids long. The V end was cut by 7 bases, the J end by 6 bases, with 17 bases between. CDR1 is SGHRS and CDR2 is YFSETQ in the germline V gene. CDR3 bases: TGCGCCAGCCAGGAGACTAGTTACTTCAATGAGCAGTTCTTC. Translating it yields CASQETSYFNEQFF.